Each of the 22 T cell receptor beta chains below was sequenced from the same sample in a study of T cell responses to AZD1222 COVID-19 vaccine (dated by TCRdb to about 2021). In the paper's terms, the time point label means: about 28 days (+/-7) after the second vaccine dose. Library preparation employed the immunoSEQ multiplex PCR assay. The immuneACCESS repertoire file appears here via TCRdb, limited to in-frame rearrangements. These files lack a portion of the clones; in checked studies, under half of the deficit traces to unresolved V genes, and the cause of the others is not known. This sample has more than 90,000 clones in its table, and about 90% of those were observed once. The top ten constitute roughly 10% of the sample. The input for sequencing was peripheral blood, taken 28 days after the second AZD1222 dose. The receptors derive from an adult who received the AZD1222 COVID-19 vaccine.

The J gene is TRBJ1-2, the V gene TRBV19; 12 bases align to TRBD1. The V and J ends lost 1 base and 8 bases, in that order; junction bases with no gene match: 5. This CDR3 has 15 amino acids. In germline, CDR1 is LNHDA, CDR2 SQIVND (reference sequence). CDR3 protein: CASSIVPGTGGGYTF. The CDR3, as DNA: TGTGCCAGTAGTATAGTCCCCGGGACAGGGGGCGGCTACACCTTC.

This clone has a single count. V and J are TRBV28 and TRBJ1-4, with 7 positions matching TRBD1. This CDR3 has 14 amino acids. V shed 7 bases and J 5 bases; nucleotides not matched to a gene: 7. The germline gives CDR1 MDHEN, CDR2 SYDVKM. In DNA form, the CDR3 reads TGTGCCAGCACCCGGACAGGAGAGAATGAAAAACTGTTTTTT. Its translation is CASTRTGENEKLFF.

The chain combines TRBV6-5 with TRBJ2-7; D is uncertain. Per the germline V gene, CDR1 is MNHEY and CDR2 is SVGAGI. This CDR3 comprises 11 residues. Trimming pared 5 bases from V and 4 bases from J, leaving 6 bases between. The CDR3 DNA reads TGTGCCAGCAGTCTAAAGTACGAGCAGTACTTC. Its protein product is CASSLKYEQYF.

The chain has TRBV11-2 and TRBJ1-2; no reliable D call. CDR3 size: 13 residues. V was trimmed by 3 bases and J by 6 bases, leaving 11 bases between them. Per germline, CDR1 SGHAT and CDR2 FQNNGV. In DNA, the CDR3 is TGTGCCAGCAGCTTCTCCACCCACGATGGCTACACCTTC. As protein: CASSFSTHDGYTF.

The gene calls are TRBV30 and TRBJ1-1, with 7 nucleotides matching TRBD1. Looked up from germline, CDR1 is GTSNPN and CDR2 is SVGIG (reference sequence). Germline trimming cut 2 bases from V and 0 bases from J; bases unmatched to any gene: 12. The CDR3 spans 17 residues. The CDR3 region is CAWSYTGTAAMNTEAFF. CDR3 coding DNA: TGTGCCTGGAGTTACACCGGGACAGCAGCTATGAACACTGAAGCTTTCTTT.

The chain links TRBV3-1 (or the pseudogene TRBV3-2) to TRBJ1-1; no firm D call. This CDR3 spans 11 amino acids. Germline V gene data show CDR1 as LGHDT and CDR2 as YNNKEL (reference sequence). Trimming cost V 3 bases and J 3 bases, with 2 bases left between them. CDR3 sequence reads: CASSQYTEAFF. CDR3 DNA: TGTGCCAGCAGCCAGTACACTGAAGCTTTCTTT.

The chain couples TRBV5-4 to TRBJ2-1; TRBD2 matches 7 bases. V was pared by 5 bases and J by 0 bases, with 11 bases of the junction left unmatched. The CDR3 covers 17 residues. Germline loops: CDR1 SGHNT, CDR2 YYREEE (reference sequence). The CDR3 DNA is TGTGCCAGCAGTTGGGGGGGTGGATCGAGCTCCTACAATGAGCAGTTCTTC. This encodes CASSWGGGSSSYNEQFF.

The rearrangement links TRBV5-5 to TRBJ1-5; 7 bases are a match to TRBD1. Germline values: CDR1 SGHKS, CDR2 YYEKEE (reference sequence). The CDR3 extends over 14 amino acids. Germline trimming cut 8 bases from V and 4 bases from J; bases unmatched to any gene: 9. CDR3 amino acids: CASDYRGSNQPQHF. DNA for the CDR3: TGTGCCAGTGACTACAGGGGAAGTAATCAGCCCCAGCATTTT. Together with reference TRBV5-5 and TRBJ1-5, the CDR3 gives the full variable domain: DAGVTQSPTHLIKTRGQQVTLRCSPISGHKSVSWYQQVLGQGPQFIFQYYEKEERGRGNFPDRFSARQFPNYSSELNVNALLLGDSALYLCASDYRGSNQPQHFGDGTRLSIL.

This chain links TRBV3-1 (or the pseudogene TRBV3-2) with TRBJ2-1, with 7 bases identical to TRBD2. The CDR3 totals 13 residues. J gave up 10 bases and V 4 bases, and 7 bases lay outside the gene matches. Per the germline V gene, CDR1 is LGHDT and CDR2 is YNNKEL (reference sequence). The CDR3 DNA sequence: TGTGCCAGCAGCCCCCCGGGACTAAGGGAGCAGTTCTTC. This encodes CASSPPGLREQFF.

CDR3 loop: CASSNRDPLRDTEAFF. In DNA form, the CDR3 reads TGTGCCAGCAGCAACCGGGACCCGCTACGGGACACTGAAGCTTTCTTT. The chain combines TRBV14 with TRBJ1-1; D possibly corresponds to TRBD1 (5 bases). The CDR3 totals 16 residues. The germline CDR1 and CDR2 sequences are SGHDN and FVKESK. Trimming took 5 bases from V and 3 from J, leaving 19 bases between them.

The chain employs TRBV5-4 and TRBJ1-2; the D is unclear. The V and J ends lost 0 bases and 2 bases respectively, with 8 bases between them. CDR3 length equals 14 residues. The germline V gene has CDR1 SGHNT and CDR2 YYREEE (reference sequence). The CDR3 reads CASSLGTGNYGYTF. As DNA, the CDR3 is TGTGCCAGCAGCTTGGGCACGGGGAACTATGGCTACACCTTC.

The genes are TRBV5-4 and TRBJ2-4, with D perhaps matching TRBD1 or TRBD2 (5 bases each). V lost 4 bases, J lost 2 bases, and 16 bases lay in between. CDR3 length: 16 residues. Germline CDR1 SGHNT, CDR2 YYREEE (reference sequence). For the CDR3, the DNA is TGTGCCAGCAGCAACCGGGACGGTGGGTCCAAAAACATTCAGTACTTC. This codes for CASSNRDGGSKNIQYF.

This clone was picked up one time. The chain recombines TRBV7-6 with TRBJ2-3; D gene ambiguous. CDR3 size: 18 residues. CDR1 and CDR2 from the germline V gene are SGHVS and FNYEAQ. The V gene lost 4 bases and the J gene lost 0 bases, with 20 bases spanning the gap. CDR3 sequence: CASSYLTSYSPSTDTQYF. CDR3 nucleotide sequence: TGTGCCAGCAGCTACCTCACAAGCTACAGCCCTAGCACAGATACGCAGTATTTT.

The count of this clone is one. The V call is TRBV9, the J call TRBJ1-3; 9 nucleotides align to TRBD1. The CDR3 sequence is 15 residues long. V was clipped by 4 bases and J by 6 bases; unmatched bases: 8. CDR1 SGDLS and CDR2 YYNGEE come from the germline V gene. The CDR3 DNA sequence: TGTGCCAGCAGCCCCGGGGGACAGGGTAAAAACACCATATATTTT. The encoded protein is CASSPGGQGKNTIYF. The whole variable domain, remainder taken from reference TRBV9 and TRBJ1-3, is DSGVTQTPKHLITATGQRVTLRCSPRSGDLSVYWYQQSLDQGLQFLIQYYNGEERAKGNILERFSAQQFPDLHSELNLSSLELGDSALYFCASSPGGQGKNTIYFGEGSWLTVV.

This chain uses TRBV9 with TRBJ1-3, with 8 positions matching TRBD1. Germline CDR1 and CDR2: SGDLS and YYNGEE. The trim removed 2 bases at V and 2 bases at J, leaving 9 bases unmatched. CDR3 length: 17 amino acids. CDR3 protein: CASSVRDRSAAGNTIYF. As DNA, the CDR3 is TGTGCCAGCAGCGTCCGGGACAGGAGTGCCGCTGGAAACACCATATATTTT.

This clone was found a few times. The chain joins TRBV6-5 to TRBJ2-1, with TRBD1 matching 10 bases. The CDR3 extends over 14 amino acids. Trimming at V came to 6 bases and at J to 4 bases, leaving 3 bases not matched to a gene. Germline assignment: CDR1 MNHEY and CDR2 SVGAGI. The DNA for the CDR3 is TGTGCCAGCAGCCGACAGGGGGCGTACAATGAGCAGTTCTTC. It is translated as CASSRQGAYNEQFF.

The CDR3 nucleotides read TGTGCCAGCAGTGTTTCACAGTACACCGGGGAGCTGTTTTTT. This sequence encodes CASSVSQYTGELFF. The chain carries TRBV2 and TRBJ2-2, with D hard to call. The CDR3 is made up of 14 amino acids. V dropped 4 bases and J dropped 3 bases, with 9 bases sitting between them. CDR1 is SNHLY and CDR2 is FYNNEI in the germline V gene.

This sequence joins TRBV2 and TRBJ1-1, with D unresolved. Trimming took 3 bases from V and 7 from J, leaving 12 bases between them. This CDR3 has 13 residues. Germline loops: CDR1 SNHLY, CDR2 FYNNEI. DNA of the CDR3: TGTGCCAGCAGTGACCCAGGACCAGGTGAAGCTTTCTTT. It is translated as CASSDPGPGEAFF.

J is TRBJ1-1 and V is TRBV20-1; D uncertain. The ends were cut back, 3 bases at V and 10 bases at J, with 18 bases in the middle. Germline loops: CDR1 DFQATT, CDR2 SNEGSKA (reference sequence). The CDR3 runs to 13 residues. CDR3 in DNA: TGCAGTGCTAGTTTGTTGTTTCGGGGAGGAGCTTTCTTT. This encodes CSASLLFRGGAFF.

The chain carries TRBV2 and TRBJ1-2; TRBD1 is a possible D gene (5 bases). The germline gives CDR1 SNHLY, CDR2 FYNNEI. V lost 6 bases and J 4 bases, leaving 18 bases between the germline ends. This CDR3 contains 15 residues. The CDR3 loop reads CASRAGTALSYGYTF. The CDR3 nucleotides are TGTGCCAGCAGGGCCGGGACTGCCCTAAGCTATGGCTACACCTTC.

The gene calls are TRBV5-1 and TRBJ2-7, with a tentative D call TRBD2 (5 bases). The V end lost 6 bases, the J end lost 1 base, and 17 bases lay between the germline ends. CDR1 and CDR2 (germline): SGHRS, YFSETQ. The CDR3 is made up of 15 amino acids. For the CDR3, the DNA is TGCGCCAGCATGATGGGTGATAGGGAGTCCTACGAGCAGTACTTC. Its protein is CASMMGDRESYEQYF.

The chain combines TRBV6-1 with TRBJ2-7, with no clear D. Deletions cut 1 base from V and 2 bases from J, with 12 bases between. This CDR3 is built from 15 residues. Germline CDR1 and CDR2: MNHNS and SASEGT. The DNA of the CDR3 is TGTGCCAGCAGTGAAGTAATCCAGGTCCCCTACGAGCAGTACTTC. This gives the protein CASSEVIQVPYEQYF.